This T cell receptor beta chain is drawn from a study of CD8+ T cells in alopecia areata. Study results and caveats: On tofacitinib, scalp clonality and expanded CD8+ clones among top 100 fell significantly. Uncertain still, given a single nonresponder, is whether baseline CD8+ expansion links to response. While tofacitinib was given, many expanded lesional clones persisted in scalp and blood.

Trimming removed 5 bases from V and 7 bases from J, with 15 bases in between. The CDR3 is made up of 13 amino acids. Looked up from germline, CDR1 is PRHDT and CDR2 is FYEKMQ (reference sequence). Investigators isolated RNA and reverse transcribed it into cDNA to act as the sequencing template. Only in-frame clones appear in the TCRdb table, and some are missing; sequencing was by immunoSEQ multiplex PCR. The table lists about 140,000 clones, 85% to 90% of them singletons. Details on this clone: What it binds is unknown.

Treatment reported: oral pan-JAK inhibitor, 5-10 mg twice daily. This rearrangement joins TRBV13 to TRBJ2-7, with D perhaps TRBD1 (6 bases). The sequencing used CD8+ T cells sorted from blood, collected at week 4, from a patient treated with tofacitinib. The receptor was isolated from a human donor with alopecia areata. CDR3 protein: CASSPDSSREQYF. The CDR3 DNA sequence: TGTGCCAGCAGCCCGGACAGCTCCAGGGAGCAGTACTTC.